The entry that follows covers one TCR beta chain sequence. The antigen remains undetermined. The junction shows a germline mismatch at one end, possibly a read error. This record comes from a study of CD8+CD57+ T cells in acquired aplastic anemia. About the research overall: Average DNA yield from sorted CD4+ and CD8+ cells was about 3 ug. Overall study results and limits: Between the patient and control groups, CD8+ Simpson's diversity did not differ significantly. Researchers report that around 30 CD8+ CDR3 sequences appeared in both patients and controls.

The V gene's germline CDR1 is LNHDA and CDR2 SQIVND (reference sequence). The CDR3 has 14 residues. Genomic DNA constituted the template upon which TCR beta VDJ and CDR3 profiling was performed. TCRdb processed the reads anew with MiXCR; each CDR3 protein has one entry. The sample lists some 160,000 distinct CDR3 sequences; about 48% were seen once. All patients picked for sequencing had shown, by flow cytometry, an expansion of CD8+CD57+ cells. Therapy had not been given to patients before blood sampling. Sequenced material: sorted CD4+, CD8+, or CD8+CD57+ T cells (not recorded which) from PBMCs. This TCR was sampled from a human donor with aplastic anemia. The chain uses TRBV19 and TRBJ1-6, with 8 bases identical to TRBD1. CDR3 sequence reads: CASSLDRGGSPLHF. The CDR3 nucleotides read TGTGCCAGTAGTTTAGACAGGGGTGGATCACCCCTCCACTTT.